This T cell receptor (beta chain) appears in the sequencing data of a study of post-analysis software for immune sequencing data. Study as a whole: The courses of disease that were included comprised relapsing-remitting, secondary progressive and progressive-relapsing multiple sclerosis. The study, taken as a whole, reports: Samples sharing a preparation batch grouped tightly together when assessed by F measure. Patients carried roughly 5 TRBV segments more frequently than controls did, and TRBV5-6, TRBV5-1 and TRBV20-1 were among them. The study found significantly lower normalized Chao1 diversity in multiple sclerosis patients than in controls.

Points on this clonotype: Its specificity is unknown.

CDR1 is SGHDT and CDR2 is YYEEEE in the germline V gene. The length of the CDR3 is 16 residues. Prepared libraries of TCR beta cDNA carried unique molecular identifiers. TCRdb processed the PCR reads anew with MiXCR; each CDR3 protein has one entry. In the table there are 750,000 to 950,000 distinct CDR3 sequences, roughly 58% of which are singletons. V and J are TRBV5-6 and TRBJ2-4; the match to TRBD1 covers 9 bases. TRBJ2-7 explains the end of the DNA better; the J call may be wrong. This receptor was taken from a girl aged 10 to 17 with multiple sclerosis. The sample taken for sequencing was blood. The CDR3 nucleotides are TGTGCCAGCAGCTTGTCCCCGACAGGGGGATTCAACGAGCAGTACTTC. Residues: CASSLSPTGGFNEQYF.